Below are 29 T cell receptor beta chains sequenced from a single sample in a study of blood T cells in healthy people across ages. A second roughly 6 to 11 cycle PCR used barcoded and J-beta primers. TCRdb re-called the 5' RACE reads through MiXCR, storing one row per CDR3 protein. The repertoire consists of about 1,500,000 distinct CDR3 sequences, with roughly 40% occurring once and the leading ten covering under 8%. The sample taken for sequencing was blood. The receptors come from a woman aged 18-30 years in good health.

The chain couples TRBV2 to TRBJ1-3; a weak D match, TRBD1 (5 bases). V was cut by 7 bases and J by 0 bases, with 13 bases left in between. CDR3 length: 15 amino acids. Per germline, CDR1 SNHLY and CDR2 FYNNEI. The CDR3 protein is CASTLPGPSGNTIYF. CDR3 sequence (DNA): TGTGCCAGCACTCTTCCAGGGCCCTCTGGAAACACCATATATTTT.

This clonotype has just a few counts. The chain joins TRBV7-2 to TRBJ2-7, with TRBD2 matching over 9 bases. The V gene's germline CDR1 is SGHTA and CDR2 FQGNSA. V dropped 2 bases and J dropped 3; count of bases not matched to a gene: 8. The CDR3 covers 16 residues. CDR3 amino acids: CASSLSFSGGLYEQYF. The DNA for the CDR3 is TGTGCCAGCAGCTTATCTTTTAGCGGGGGTCTCTACGAGCAGTACTTC.

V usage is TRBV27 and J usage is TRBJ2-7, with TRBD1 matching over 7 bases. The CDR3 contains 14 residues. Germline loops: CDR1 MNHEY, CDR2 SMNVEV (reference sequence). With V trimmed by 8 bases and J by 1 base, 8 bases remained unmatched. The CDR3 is CASGPTGLSYEQYF. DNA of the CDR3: TGTGCCAGCGGTCCGACAGGGCTTTCCTACGAGCAGTACTTC.

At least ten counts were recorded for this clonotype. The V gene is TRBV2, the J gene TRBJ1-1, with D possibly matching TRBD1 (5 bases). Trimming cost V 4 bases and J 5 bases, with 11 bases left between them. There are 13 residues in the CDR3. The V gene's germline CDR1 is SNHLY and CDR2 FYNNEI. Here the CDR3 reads CASSVQGGTEAFF. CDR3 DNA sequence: TGTGCCAGCAGTGTCCAGGGTGGTACTGAAGCTTTCTTT.

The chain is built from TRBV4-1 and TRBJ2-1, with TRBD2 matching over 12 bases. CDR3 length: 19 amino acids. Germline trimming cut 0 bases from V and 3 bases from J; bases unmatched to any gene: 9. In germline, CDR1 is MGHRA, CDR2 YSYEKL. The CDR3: CASSQDLTSGGPLYNEQFF. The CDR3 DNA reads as TGCGCCAGCAGCCAAGATCTAACTAGCGGGGGGCCCCTCTACAATGAGCAGTTCTTC.

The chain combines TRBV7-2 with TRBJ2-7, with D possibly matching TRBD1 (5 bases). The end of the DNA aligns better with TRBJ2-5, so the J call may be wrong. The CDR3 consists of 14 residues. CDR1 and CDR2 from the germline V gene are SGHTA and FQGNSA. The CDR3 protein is CASSLETEMETQYF. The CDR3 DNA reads TGTGCCAGCAGCTTAGAGACAGAGATGGAGACCCAGTACTTC.

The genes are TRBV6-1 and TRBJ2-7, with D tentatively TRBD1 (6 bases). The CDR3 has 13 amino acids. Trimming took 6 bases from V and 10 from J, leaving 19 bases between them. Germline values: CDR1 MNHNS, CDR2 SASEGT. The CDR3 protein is CASRESTGFVQYF. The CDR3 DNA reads TGTGCCAGCAGGGAATCCACAGGGTTTGTACAGTACTTC.

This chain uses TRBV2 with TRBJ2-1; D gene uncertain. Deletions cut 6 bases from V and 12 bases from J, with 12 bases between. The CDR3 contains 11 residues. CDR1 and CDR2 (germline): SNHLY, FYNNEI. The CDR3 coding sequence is TGTGCCAGCAGCCAACTTGATACGCAGTTCTTC. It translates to CASSQLDTQFF.

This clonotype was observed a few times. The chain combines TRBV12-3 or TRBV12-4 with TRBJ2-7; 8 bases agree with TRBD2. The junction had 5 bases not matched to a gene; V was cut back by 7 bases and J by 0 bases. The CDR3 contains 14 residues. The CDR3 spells CASTIAGISYEQYF. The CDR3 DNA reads TGTGCCAGCACCATAGCGGGGATCTCCTACGAGCAGTACTTC.

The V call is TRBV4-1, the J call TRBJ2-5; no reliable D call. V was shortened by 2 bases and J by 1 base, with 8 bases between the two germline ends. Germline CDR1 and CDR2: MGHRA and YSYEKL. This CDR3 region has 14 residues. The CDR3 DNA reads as TGCGCCAGCAGCCAAACGGCCAGCCAAGAGACCCAGTACTTC. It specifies CASSQTASQETQYF.

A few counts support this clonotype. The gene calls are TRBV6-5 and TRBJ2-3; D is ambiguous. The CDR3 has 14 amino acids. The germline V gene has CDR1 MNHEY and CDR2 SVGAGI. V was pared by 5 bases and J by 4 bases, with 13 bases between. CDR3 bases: TGTGCCAGCAGTCCTCGGCCCGCTCCAGATACGCAGTATTTT. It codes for CASSPRPAPDTQYF.

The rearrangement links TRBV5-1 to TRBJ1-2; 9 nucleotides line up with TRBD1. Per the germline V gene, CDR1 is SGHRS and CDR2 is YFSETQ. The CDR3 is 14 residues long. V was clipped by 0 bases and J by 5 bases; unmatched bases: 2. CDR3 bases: TGCGCCAGCAGCTTGGACAGGGGGCAATATGGCTACACCTTC. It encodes CASSLDRGQYGYTF.

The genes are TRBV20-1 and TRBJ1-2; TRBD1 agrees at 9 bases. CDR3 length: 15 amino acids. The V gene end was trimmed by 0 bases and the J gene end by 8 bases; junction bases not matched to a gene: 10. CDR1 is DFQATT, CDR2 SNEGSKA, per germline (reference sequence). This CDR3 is CSARDNPGQGLGYTF. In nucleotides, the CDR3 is TGCAGTGCTAGAGACAACCCGGGACAGGGCCTCGGCTACACCTTC.

CDR3 protein: CSAPLATGELFF. The CDR3 DNA reads as TGCAGCGCCCCTTTAGCGACCGGGGAGCTGTTTTTT. The chain joins TRBV29-1 to TRBJ2-2, with TRBD2 as a possible D gene (5 bases). Germline CDR1 SQVTM, CDR2 ANQGSEA. The CDR3 totals 12 residues. Trimming removed 7 bases at V and 5 bases at J, with 11 bases between.

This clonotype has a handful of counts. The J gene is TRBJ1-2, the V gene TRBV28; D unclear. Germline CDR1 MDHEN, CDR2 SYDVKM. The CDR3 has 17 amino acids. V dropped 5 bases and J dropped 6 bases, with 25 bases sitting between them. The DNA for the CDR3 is TGTGCCAGCAGTGGTCCCAAATGGACCAGCGGGGTCGATGGCTACACCTTC. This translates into CASSGPKWTSGVDGYTF.

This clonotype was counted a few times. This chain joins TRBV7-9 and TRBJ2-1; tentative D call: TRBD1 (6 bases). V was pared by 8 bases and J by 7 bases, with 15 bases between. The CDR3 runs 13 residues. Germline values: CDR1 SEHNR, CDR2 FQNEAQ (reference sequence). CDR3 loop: CASERTEANEQFF. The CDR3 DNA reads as TGTGCCAGCGAGCGGACAGAGGCGAATGAGCAGTTCTTC.

Here the CDR3 reads CSVEGWGRLNTEAFF. The CDR3 bases are TGCAGCGTTGAAGGCTGGGGCAGGTTGAACACTGAAGCTTTCTTT. The rearrangement joins TRBV29-1 to TRBJ1-1; D possibly corresponds to TRBD1 (5 bases). This CDR3 comprises 15 residues. Between the trimmed V and J ends, which lost 1 base and 0 bases, there was a span of 12 bases. Germline loops: CDR1 SQVTM, CDR2 ANQGSEA.

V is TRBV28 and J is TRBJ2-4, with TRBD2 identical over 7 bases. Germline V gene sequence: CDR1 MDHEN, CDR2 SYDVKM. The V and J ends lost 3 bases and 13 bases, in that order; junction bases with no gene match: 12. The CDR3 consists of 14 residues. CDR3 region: CASSFPNLRREQYF. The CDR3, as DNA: TGTGCCAGCAGTTTCCCGAATCTTAGGCGGGAGCAGTACTTC.

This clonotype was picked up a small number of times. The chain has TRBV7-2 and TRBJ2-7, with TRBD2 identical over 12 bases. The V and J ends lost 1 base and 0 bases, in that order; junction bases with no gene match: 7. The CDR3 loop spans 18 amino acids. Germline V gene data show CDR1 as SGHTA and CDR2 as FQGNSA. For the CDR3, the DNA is TGTGCCAGCAGCTTAGGGCGGACTAGCGGGGCCAGCTCCTACGAGCAGTACTTC. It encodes CASSLGRTSGASSYEQYF.

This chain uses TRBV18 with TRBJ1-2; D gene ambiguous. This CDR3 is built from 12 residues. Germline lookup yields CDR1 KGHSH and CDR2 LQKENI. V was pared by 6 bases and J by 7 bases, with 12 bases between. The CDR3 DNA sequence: TGTGCCAGCTCCCCCGTTTCTGGTGGCTACACCTTC. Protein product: CASSPVSGGYTF.

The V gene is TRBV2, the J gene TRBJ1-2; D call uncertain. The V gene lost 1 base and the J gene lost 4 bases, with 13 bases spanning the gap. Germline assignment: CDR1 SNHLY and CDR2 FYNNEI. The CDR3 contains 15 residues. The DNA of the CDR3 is TGTGCCAGCAGTGAAGAGGTCCCGACGGGCTATGGCTACACCTTC. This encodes CASSEEVPTGYGYTF.

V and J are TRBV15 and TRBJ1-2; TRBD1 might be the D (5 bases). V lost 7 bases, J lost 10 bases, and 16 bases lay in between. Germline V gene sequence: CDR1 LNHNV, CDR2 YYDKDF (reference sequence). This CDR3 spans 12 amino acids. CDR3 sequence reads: CATNPGGGDYTF. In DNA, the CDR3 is TGTGCCACCAACCCCGGTGGGGGGGACTACACCTTC.

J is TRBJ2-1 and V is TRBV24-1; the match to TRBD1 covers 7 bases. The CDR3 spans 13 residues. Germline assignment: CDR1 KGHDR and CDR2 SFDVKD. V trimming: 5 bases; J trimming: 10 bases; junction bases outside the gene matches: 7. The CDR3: CATSGQGFGEQFF. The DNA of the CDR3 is TGTGCCACCAGTGGACAGGGTTTTGGCGAGCAGTTCTTC.

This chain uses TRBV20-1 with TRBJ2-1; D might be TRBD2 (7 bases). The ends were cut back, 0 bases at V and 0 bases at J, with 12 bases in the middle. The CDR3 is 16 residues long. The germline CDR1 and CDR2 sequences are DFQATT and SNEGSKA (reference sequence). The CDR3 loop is CSAREGGPNSYNEQFF. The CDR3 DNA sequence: TGCAGTGCTAGAGAGGGGGGGCCCAACTCCTACAATGAGCAGTTCTTC.

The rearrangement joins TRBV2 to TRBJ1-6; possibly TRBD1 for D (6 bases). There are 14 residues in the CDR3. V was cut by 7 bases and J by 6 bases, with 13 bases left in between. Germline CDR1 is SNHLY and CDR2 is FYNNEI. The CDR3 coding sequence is TGTGCCAGCATTCAGGGGCAGGGTAATTCACCCCTCCACTTT. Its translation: CASIQGQGNSPLHF.

CDR3 in DNA: TGTGCCAGCAGCCGCTCGGGGTTGGAGAACACTGAAGCTTTCTTT. The encoded protein is CASSRSGLENTEAFF. The chain has TRBV7-9 and TRBJ1-1; no reliable D call. Germline values: CDR1 SEHNR, CDR2 FQNEAQ (reference sequence). Trimming cost V 5 bases and J 1 base, with 14 bases left between them. The CDR3 sequence is 15 residues long. The full variable domain, its missing parts supplied by reference TRBV7-9 and TRBJ1-1, is DTGVSQNPRHKITKRGQNVTFRCDPISEHNRLYWYRQTLGQGPEFLTYFQNEAQLEKSRLLSDRFSAERPKGSFSTLEIQRTEQGDSAMYLCASSRSGLENTEAFFGQGTRLTVV.

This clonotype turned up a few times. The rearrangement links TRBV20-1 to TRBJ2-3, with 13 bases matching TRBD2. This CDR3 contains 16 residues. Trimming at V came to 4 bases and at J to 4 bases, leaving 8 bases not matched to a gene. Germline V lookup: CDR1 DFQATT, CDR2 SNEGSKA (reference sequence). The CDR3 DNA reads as TGCAGTGCTATCCAACTAGCGGGAGGGCTGTCAGATACGCAGTATTTT. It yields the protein CSAIQLAGGLSDTQYF.

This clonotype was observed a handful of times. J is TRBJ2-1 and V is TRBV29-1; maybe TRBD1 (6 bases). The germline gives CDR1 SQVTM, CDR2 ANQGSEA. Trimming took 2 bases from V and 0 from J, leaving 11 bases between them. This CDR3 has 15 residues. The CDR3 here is CSVERGWPSYNEQFF. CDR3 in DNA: TGCAGCGTTGAAAGGGGGTGGCCCTCCTACAATGAGCAGTTCTTC.

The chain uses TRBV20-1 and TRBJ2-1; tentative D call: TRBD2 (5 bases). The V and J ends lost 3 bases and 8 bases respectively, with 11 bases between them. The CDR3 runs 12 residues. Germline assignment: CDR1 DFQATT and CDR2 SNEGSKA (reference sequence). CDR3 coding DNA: TGCAGTGCTAGCGGGGTCATATATGAGCAGTTCTTC. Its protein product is CSASGVIYEQFF.